The TCR beta chain described here comes from a study of blood T cell repertoires in COVID-19. Study at large: Material from acute and convalescent COVID-19 was sourced from the United States, Italy and Spain. T cells, B-cell-depleted T cells, or PBMCs provided the cDNA or gDNA that served as material.

Germline V gene lookup returns CDR1 LGHNA and CDR2 YNFKEQ. This CDR3 spans 18 amino acids. V was trimmed by 0 bases and J by 7 bases, leaving 22 bases between them. Each participant's cohort was designated according to participant-reported clinical history. The protocol was immunoSEQ multiplex PCR, while the TCRdb copy is restricted to in-frame clones and leaves out a portion. The data hold hundreds of thousands of clones, with about 90% observed a single time. This clone has just a few counts. The clonotype comes from a woman aged 50 to 60 in a cohort exposed to, infected with or recovered from COVID-19 (not recorded which). The sequenced sample was PBMCs or T cells enriched from blood (not recorded which). This chain links TRBV4-2 with TRBJ1-5; the D gene is possibly TRBD1 (6 bases). CDR3 sequence: CASSQDLGGPDSRQPQHF. CDR3 sequence (DNA): TGTGCCAGCAGCCAAGATCTCGGGGGGCCGGATTCTCGCCAGCCCCAGCATTTT.